The T cell receptor (beta chain) under discussion was sequenced for a study of blood T cell repertoires in COVID-19. Overall study: The United States, Italy and Spain provided the acute and convalescent COVID-19 samples. The analysed material was cDNA or gDNA that came from T cells, B-cell-depleted T cells, or PBMCs.

The CDR3 totals 16 residues. Germline CDR1 and CDR2: MGHRA and YSYEKL. Losses at the gene ends were 4 bases for V and 7 bases for J; bases not matched to a gene: 12. How the authors handled the data: By means of reference gene primer amplification, nucleated cell counts were estimated. The protocol was immunoSEQ multiplex PCR, while the TCRdb copy is restricted to in-frame clones and leaves out a portion. V and J calls and clone size are copied from that table; D and trimming were computed from the DNA. The sample contains roughly 120,000 clones, roughly 86% of which appear only once. Source material: peripheral blood. The rearrangement links TRBV4-1 to TRBJ1-5; 8 nucleotides line up with TRBD1. This TCR was sampled from a human donor in a cohort sampled during active COVID-19. DNA for the CDR3: TGCGCCAGCAGCCTGACTTTACAGGGGGTGGGACAGCCCCAGCATTTT. Amino acid sequence: CASSLTLQGVGQPQHF.